Included here is one T cell receptor (beta chain) sequence, with context. This table comes from immunoSEQ multiplex PCR, and its TCRdb copy is limited to in-frame clones, with some not included. The repertoire holds hundreds of thousands of clones, with around 87% as singletons. The data were taken from a study of blood T cell repertoires in COVID-19. About the study: Whether acute or convalescent, the COVID-19 samples came from the United States, Italy and Spain.

The sequencing input was PBMCs or T cells enriched from blood (not recorded which). The source of this sequence is a man aged 40-49 years in a cohort exposed to, infected with or recovered from COVID-19 (not recorded which).

CDR3 bases: TGCAGTGCTAGTCCCTCAGGGGGCGGAGCCAAAAACATTCAGTACTTC. Translation gives CSASPSGGGAKNIQYF. This sequence joins TRBV20-1 and TRBJ2-4; TRBD1 agrees at 8 bases. The germline gives CDR1 DFQATT, CDR2 SNEGSKA (reference sequence). J lost 0 bases, V lost 3 bases, and 7 bases had no gene match. This CDR3 comprises 16 residues.